Sequencing of this T cell receptor beta chain was carried out in a study of CD8+ T cells in alopecia areata. The sample's treatment: oral pan-JAK inhibitor, 5-10 mg twice daily. General study points: Across lesional scalp, and particularly alopecia totalis/universalis, clonality surpassed that of normal scalp. With tofacitinib ongoing, many expanded lesional clones persisted in both scalp and blood.

Note on this clone: Its specificity is unknown.

The CDR3 loop spans 13 amino acids. Trimming took 5 bases from V and 4 from J, leaving 10 bases between them. From germline, CDR1 is SGHVS and CDR2 FNYEAQ. After isolation, RNA underwent reverse transcription to generate cDNA as the sequencing template. Generated by immunoSEQ multiplex PCR, the TCRdb table keeps only in-frame clones and is missing some. The sample contains about 200,000 clones, about three fifths of which appear only once. The sequence came from a human donor with alopecia areata. The material was CD4+ T cells sorted from blood, obtained around week 50, from a patient treated with tofacitinib. The V and J genes are TRBV7-6 and TRBJ2-3; the D gene could be TRBD1 or TRBD2 (5 bases each). CDR3 residues: CASSPRGPDTQYF. The CDR3 DNA follows: TGTGCCAGCAGCCCCCGGGGACCAGATACGCAGTATTTT. The variable domain in full, completed from reference TRBV7-6 and TRBJ2-3, reads GAGVSQSPRYKVTKRGQDVALRCDPISGHVSLYWYRQALGQGPEFLTYFNYEAQQDKSGLPNDRFSAERPEGSISTLTIQRTEQRDSAMYRCASSPRGPDTQYFGPGTRLTVL.